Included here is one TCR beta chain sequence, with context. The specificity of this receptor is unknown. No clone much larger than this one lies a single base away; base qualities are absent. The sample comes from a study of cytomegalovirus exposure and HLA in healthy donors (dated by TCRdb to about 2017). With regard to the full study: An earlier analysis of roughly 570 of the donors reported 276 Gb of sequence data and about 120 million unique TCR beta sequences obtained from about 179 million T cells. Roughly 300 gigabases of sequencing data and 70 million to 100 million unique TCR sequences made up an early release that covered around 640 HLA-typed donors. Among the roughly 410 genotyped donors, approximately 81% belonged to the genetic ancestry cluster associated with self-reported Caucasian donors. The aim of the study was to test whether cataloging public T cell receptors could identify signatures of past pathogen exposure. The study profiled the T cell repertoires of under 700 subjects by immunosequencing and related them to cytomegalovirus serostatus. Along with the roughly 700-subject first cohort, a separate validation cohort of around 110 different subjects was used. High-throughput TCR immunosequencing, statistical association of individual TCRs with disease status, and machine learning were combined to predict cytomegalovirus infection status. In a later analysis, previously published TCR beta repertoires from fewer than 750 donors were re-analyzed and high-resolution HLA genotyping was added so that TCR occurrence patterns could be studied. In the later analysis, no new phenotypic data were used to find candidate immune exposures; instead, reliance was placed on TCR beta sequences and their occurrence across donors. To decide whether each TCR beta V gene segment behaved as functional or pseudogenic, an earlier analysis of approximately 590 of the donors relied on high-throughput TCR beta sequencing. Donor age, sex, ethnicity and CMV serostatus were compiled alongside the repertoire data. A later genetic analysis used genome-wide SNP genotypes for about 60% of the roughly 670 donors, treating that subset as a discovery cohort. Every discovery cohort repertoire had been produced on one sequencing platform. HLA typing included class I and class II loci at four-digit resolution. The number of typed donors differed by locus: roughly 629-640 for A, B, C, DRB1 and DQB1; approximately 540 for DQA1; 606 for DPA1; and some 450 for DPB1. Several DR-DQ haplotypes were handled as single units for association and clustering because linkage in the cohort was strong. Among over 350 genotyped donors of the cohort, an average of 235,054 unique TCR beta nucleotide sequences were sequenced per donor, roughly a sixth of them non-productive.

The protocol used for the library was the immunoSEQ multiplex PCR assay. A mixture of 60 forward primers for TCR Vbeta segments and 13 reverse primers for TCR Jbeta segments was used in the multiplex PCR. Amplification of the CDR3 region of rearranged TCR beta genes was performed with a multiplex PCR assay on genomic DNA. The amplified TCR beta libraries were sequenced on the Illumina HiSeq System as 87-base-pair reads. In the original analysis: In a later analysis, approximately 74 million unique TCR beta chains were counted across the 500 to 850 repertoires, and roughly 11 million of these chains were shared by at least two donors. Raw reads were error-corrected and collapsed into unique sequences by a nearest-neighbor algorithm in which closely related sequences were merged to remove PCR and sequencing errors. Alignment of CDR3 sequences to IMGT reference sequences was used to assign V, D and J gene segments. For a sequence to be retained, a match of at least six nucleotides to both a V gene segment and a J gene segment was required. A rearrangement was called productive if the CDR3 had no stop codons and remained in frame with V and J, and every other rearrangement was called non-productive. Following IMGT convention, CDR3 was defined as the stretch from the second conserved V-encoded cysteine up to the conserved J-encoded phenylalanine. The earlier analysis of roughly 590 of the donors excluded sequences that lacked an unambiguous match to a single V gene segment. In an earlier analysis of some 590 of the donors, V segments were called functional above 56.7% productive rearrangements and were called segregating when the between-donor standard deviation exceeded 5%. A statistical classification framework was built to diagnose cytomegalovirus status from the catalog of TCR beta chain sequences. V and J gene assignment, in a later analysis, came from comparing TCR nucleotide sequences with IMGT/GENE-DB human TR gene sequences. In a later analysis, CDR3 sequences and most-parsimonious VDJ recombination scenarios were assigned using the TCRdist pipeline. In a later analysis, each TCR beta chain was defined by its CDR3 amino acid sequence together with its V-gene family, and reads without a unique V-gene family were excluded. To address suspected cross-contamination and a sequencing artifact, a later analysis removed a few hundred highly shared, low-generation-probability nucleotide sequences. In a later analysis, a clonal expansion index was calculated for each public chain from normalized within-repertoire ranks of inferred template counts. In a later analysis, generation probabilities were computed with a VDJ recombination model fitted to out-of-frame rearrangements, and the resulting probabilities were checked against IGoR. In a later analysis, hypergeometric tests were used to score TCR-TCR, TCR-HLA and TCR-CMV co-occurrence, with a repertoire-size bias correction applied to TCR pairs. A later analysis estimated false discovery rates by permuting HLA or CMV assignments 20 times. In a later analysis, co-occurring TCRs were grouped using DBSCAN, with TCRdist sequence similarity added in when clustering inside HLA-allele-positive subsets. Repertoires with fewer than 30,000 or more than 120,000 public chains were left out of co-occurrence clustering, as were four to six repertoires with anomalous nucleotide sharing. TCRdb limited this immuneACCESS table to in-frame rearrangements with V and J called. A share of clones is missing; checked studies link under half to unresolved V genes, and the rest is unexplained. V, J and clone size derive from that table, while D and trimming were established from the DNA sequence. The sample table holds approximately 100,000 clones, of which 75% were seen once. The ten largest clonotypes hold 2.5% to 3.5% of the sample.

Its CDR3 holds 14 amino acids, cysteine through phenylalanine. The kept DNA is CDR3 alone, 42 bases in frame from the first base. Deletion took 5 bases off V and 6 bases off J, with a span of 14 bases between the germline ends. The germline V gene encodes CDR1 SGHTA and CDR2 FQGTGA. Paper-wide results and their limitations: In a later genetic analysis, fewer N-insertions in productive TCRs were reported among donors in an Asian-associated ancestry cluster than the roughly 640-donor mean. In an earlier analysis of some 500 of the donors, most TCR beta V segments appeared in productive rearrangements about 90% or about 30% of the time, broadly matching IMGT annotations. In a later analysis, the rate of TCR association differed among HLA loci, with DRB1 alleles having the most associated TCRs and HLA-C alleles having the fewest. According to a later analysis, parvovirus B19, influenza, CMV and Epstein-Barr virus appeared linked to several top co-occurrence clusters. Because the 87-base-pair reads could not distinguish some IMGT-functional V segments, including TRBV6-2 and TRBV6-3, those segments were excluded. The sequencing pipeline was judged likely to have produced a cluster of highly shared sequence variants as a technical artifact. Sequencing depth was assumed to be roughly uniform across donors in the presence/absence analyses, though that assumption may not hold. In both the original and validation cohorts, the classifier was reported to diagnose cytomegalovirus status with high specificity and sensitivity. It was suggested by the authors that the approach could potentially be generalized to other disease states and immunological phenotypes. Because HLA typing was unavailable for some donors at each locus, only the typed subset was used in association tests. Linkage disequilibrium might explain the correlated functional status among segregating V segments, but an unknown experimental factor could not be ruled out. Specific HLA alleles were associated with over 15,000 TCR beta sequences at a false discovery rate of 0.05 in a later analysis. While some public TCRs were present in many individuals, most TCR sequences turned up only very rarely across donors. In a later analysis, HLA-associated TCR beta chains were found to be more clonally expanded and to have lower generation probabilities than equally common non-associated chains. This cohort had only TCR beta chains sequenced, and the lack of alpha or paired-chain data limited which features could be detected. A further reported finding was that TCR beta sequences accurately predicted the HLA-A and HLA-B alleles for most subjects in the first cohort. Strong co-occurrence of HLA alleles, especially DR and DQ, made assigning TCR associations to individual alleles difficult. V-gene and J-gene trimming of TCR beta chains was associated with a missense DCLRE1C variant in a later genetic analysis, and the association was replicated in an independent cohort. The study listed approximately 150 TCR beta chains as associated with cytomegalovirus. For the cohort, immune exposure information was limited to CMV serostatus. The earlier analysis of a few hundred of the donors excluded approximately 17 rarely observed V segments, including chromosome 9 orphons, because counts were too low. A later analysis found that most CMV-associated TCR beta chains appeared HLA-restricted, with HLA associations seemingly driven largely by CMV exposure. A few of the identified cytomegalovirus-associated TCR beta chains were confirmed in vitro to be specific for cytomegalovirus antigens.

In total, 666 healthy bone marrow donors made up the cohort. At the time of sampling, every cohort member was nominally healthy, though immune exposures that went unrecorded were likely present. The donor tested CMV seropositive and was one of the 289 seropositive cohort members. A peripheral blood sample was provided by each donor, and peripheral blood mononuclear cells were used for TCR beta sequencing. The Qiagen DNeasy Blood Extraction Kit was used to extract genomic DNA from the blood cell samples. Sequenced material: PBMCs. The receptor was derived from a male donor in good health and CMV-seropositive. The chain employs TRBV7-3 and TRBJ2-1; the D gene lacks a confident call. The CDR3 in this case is CASSHTASGNEQFF. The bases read TGTGCCAGCAGCCACACCGCTTCGGGCAATGAGCAGTTCTTC.